The 8 T cell receptor beta chains below all came from one sample that was sequenced in a study of beta chain features in type 1 diabetes. Findings and caveats of the study: TCRB CDR3s from Type 1 diabetes patients were moderately but significantly shorter in all four CD4+ subsets.

The whole isolated RNA underwent reverse transcription, so sequencing captured expressed TCRB transcripts. This table comes from immunoSEQ multiplex PCR, and its TCRdb copy is limited to in-frame clones, with some not included. Here the sample spans around 300,000 clones, over 14% being singletons. These receptors have no known antigen. Material: naive CD4+ T cells from blood. The receptors here all came from a young man with type 1 diabetes.

The chain carries TRBV13 and TRBJ1-2; D may be TRBD1 (5 bases). With 5 bases removed from V and 2 bases from J, the gap between germline ends came to 18 bases. The CDR3 consists of 16 residues. CDR1 and CDR2 (germline): PRHDT, FYEKMQ (reference sequence). As DNA, the CDR3 is TGTGCCAGCAGCAATAGGCTAGTCTGGGGCAACTATGGCTACACCTTC. Protein sequence: CASSNRLVWGNYGYTF.

V gene TRBV28 combines with J gene TRBJ2-7; possibly TRBD2 for D (5 bases). Per the germline V gene, CDR1 is MDHEN and CDR2 is SYDVKM. The CDR3 length is 15 residues. The V and J ends lost 6 bases and 6 bases respectively, with 21 bases between them. Here the CDR3 DNA reads TGTGCCAGCAGCTGGCGGTGGTCATCGGGATCCGAGCAGTACTTC. Its protein is CASSWRWSSGSEQYF. The variable domain in full, completed from reference TRBV28 and TRBJ2-7, reads DVKVTQSSRYLVKRTGEKVFLECVQDMDHENMFWYRQDPGLGLRLIYFSYDVKMKEKGDIPEGYSVSREKKERFSLILESASTNQTSMYLCASSWRWSSGSEQYFGPGTRLTVT.

This clone came up a few times. The genes are TRBV7-8 and TRBJ1-5; D perhaps matches TRBD1 (5 bases). The germline V gene encodes CDR1 SGHVS and CDR2 FQNEAQ. There are 15 residues in the CDR3. V lost 5 bases and J lost 3, with 14 bases in between. The CDR3: CASSPRRDFNQPQHF. The CDR3 region has the DNA TGTGCCAGCAGCCCCCGCAGGGACTTCAATCAGCCCCAGCATTTT.

The CDR3 loop reads CASSPGQDQETQYF. The CDR3 DNA sequence: TGTGCCAGCTCACCTGGACAAGATCAAGAGACCCAGTACTTC. The chain couples TRBV18 to TRBJ2-5; tentative D call: TRBD1 (5 bases). Germline V lookup: CDR1 KGHSH, CDR2 LQKENI. V was trimmed by 3 bases and J by 2 bases, leaving 10 bases between them. This CDR3 has 14 residues. The full variable domain, completed using reference TRBV18 and TRBJ2-5, is NAGVMQNPRHLVRRRGQEARLRCSPMKGHSHVYWYRQLPEEGLKFMVYLQKENIIDESGMPKERFSAEFPKEGPSILRIQQVVRGDSAAYFCASSPGQDQETQYFGPGTRLLVL.

This clone has just a few counts. This sequence joins TRBV30 and TRBJ1-5; 9 bases align to TRBD1. J lost 6 bases, V lost 2 bases, and 8 bases had no gene match. CDR3 size: 15 residues. The germline V gene encodes CDR1 GTSNPN and CDR2 SVGIG (reference sequence). Here the CDR3 DNA reads TGTGCCTGGAGTCCTTGGGACAGGGCCATTCAGCCCCAGCATTTT. Encoded protein: CAWSPWDRAIQPQHF.

Ten or more counts support this clone. The V and J genes are TRBV7-9 and TRBJ2-3; D uncertain. In germline, CDR1 is SEHNR, CDR2 FQNEAQ (reference sequence). V lost 11 bases and J 1 base, leaving 10 bases between the germline ends. The CDR3 covers 12 residues. The CDR3 sequence: CAWFRGTDTQYF. Here the CDR3 DNA reads TGTGCCTGGTTTCGGGGCACAGATACGCAGTATTTT.

The chain uses TRBV18 and TRBJ2-3; 8 positions agree with TRBD1. The V gene end was trimmed by 0 bases and the J gene end by 5 bases; junction bases not matched to a gene: 19. The CDR3 loop spans 20 amino acids. Per germline, CDR1 KGHSH and CDR2 LQKENI. The CDR3 here is CASSPPYPLRQGLAKDTQYF. The DNA of the CDR3 is TGTGCCAGCTCACCACCGTACCCTCTTAGACAGGGGTTGGCTAAAGATACGCAGTATTTT.

This clone was seen more than once but under ten times. At one end the junction does not follow the germline gene, possibly because of a read error. This chain uses TRBV5-4 with TRBJ1-1; 7 positions match TRBD1. This CDR3 has 15 amino acids. Germline loops: CDR1 SGHNT, CDR2 YYREEE (reference sequence). In DNA form, the CDR3 reads TGTGCCAGCAGTTTGGGACAGAACTTGAACACTGAAGCTTTCTTT. It yields the protein CASSLGQNLNTEAFF. Combining the CDR3 with reference TRBV5-4 and TRBJ1-1 gives the whole variable domain ETGVTQSPTHLIKTRGQQVTLRCSSQSGHNTVSWYQQALGQGPQFIFQYYREEENGRGNFPPRFSGLQFPNYSSELNVNALELDDSALYLCASSLGQNLNTEAFFGQGTRLTVV.